Reported below is one T cell receptor beta chain. Its antigen is not known. Data came from immunoSEQ multiplex PCR; TCRdb stores just in-frame clones and leaves some out. The repertoire consists of 20,000 to 30,000 clones, with 73% occurring once and the leading ten covering approximately 5.8%. V dropped 6 bases and J dropped 7 bases, with 15 bases sitting between them. The CDR3 has 13 amino acids. Germline CDR1 is LNHDA and CDR2 is SQIVND (reference sequence). The data are from a study of tumor-infiltrating lymphocytes in localized non-small cell lung cancer. Study background: The cohort mixed smokers and never-smokers, several histologies, and some post-neoadjuvant-chemotherapy samples. From each patient, both tumor and uninvolved lung, non-adjacent to tumor, were sampled.

Notes on the study in general: TCRbeta sequencing showed higher T cell infiltration in tumors than uninvolved lung. Different pieces of the same tissue were used for each assay.

The source is a human donor with non-small cell lung cancer. What was sequenced was lung tumor tissue. The chain links TRBV19 to TRBJ2-5; D may match TRBD1 or TRBD2 (5 bases each). CDR3 sequence: CASRGEGYWTQYF. CDR3 in DNA: TGTGCCAGTAGGGGGGAAGGGTATTGGACCCAGTACTTC.